This T cell receptor (beta chain) emerged from a study of the immune and genomic landscape of osteosarcoma (dated by TCRdb to the early 2020s). Background for the entire study: The overall cohort included 45 to 60 pediatric and adult patients with high-grade osteosarcoma, and the median age at diagnosis was 25 to 35 years (range roughly 5-81). Poor-risk disease was overrepresented in the cohort, as 73% of patients had an unfavorable pathologic response to standard therapy and around 69% were deceased. In the overall cohort, about 57% of patients were male, and approximately 80% had localized disease at diagnosis. To define immunogenic potential, the study profiled osteosarcoma specimens using whole genome, RNA and T-cell receptor sequencing, along with immunohistochemistry and reverse phase protein arrays. To characterize the osteosarcoma immunogenomic landscape, TCR sequencing results were integrated with transcriptome, protein array and immunostaining data. The goal of the study was to explain why immune checkpoint inhibitors have shown limited clinical activity in osteosarcoma. A few patients contributed a couple of samples from the same tumor site.

As encoded in the germline V gene, CDR1 is SGHDT while CDR2 is YYEEEE. V trim: 5 bases; J trim: 2 bases; unmatched bases: 4. The CDR3 holds 14 amino acids from the cysteine to the phenylalanine. Here the CDR3 DNA is all that survives: 42 bases in frame from base 1. TCR beta chain CDR3 regions were immunosequenced using the ImmunoSEQ Assay (Adaptive Biotechnologies). Turning to the authors' computational methods: TCRB rearrangements, read counts, read proportions and gene usage were exported through the ImmunoSEQ Analyzer platform. Using productive rearrangements, T-cell clonality was calculated as 1 minus Pielou's evenness. Clonal space homeostasis binned clonotypes as rare, small, medium, large or hyperexpanded (0.01 to 1 of the repertoire). TCR productive clonality was compared across immune clusters C1, C2 and C3 using the Wilcoxon rank sum test. The immuneACCESS repertoire file appears here via TCRdb, limited to in-frame rearrangements. These files lack a portion of the clones; in checked studies, under half of the deficit traces to unresolved V genes, and the cause of the others is not known. That table is the source of V, J and clone size, and D and trimming were worked out from the DNA. The sample table shows around 4,600 clones, and approximately 71% are seen once. The top ten clones comprise about a sixth of the sample.

The specimens were post-treatment primary, local recurrence and metastasis tumors obtained from patients with a poor prognosis. With regard to this clone: Its antigen specificity is not known. No base-level quality is on record; no much larger clone is a single base apart.

What the work shows at the level of the full study, not this receptor alone: Sample size was not determined by any statistical method, because osteosarcoma is rare and all possible samples were collected. In five cases a single hyperexpanded clone dominated the repertoire, and each of those five cases had fewer than 100 T-cell clonotypes. Alongside the frozen tumor specimens, matched blood was collected from only a couple of patients. The clonality benchmarks were taken from external normal skin and healthy peripheral blood data instead of from matched normal tissue. Overall, productive TCR clonality was low, with a mean of 0.09 and a maximum of 0.3, which suggests limited clonal expansion of T cells. Although TCR productive clonality was higher in the immune-hot C3 cluster than in the cold C1 cluster, TCR productive clonality was still low overall.

What was sequenced was osteosarcoma tumor tissue from the femur. The receptor's source is a human donor with osteosarcoma. In this chain, TRBV5-6 is recombined with TRBJ2-7; 10 nucleotides in the junction match TRBD1. The DNA sequence is TGTGCCAGCAGGCCCGGGACAGGGGCCTACGAGCAGTACTTC. Translated, it gives CASRPGTGAYEQYF. Extended through the reference TRBV5-6 and TRBJ2-7 proteins, this CDR3 yields the full variable domain: DAGVTQSPTHLIKTRGQQVTLRCSPKSGHDTVSWYQQALGQGPQFIFQYYEEEERQRGNFPDRFSGHQFPNYSSELNVNALLLGDSALYLCASRPGTGAYEQYFGPGTRLTVT.